This T cell receptor beta chain appears in the sequencing data of a study of monozygotic twins with inflammatory bowel disease (dated by TCRdb to about 2019). Background for the entire study: The full study comprised some 30 monozygotic twin pairs: nine German pairs (four IBD-concordant, five IBD-discordant) and 19 IBD-discordant Danish pairs. Disease-associated traits were sought mainly through comparisons between IBD patients and their genetically identical healthy co-twins within discordant pairs. Each individual had, on average, about 151 000 unique TCRalpha sequences and 181 000 unique TCRbeta sequences available for analysis.

Via the germline V gene (reference sequence), CDR1 is DFQATT and CDR2 SNEGSKA. The CDR3 covers 16 residues, taking in both the cysteine and the phenylalanine. The DNA sequence is not available. Receptor libraries were prepared by 5' RACE. For each TCR library, around 3,500 ng of total RNA was used. For each sample, cDNA synthesis was carried out in eight separate reactions using SMARTScribe reverse transcriptase. During cDNA synthesis, template switching was used to introduce unique molecular identifiers that contained a 6-nucleotide sample barcode. TCRalpha and TCRbeta cDNA was amplified in two nested PCRs of 16 and 9 cycles, and bead purification was carried out after each PCR. Before amplification, the cDNA was treated with uracil DNA-glycosylase and purified using the QIAquick PCR purification kit. The second PCR was the step at which Illumina TruSeq-compatible adapters and sample-specific barcodes were added. Library quality and concentration were assessed using TapeStation and Qubit, and 5 to 6 ng of each library was pooled. Sequencing of the pooled libraries was done on an Illumina HiSeq2500 single-index Rapid Run using custom sequencing primers and 2 x 100 bp reads. Per the source publication's procedure: PCR and sequencing errors were corrected by UMI-based consensus assembly using MiGEC version 1.2.6. MiXCR version 2.1.1 was used for V(D)J alignment, clonotype assembly and CDR3 extraction. To normalise gene usage, clonotype sharing and MAIT/NKT TCR abundance, the analysis used the top 1000, 10 000 and 20 000 clonotypes per sample. After downsampling to 27 000 UMIs, diversity was calculated as the inverse Simpson index using the vegan R package. Paired Mann-Whitney U tests on discordant twin pairs were used, with Benjamini-Hochberg multiple-testing correction. TCRdb reprocessed the reads; each CDR3 protein sequence makes one entry, and DNA is unavailable. The V and J calls come from TCRdb's annotation, not from the publication. The table kept for this sample lists over 200,000 distinct CDR3 sequences. The ten largest clones represent 7.5% to 9.5% of the sample.

A 2.5 ml peripheral blood sample was drawn into PAXgene tubes per donor and stored at -80°C. Total RNA was isolated from whole blood with the PAXgene blood miRNA kit on an automated QIAcube, without T cell sorting. Peripheral blood from monozygotic twin pairs, either concordant or discordant for inflammatory bowel disease, underwent deep TCRalpha and TCRbeta repertoire profiling that used unique molecular barcoding. Smoking habits were recorded for all twin pairs, with individuals classified as current, former or never smokers. The paper's findings and limits, for the study overall: IBD patients shared fewer clonotypes with other individuals than healthy twins did, most markedly in patients showing signs of disease activity. The analysis was unable to tell apart different T cell subtypes. A decrease in TCRbeta repertoire diversity, as measured by inverse Simpson index, was observed in IBD patients compared with their healthy co-twins. No single strong signal or clonotype linked to IBD turned up in the results, so the idea that one exists was not supported. No difference in repertoire similarity was observed between concordant and discordant twins, possibly owing to limited statistical power. Because patients were on differing immunosuppressive treatments, the repertoires may have picked up extra background noise and inter-individual variability.

Points on this clonotype: The clone's antigen remains unknown.

Rearrangement joined TRBV20-1 to TRBJ2-1; the TCRdb call, TRBD2, lacks DNA for checking. This TCR was recovered from a human donor with ulcerative colitis or Crohn's disease, or a healthy co-twin of an affected twin (not recorded which). The specimen was blood. CDR3 sequence: CSARPVLALSYNEQFF.